This T cell receptor beta chain was profiled in a study of blood T cell repertoires in COVID-19 (dated by TCRdb to about 2020). About the investigation overall: Samples from collaborators originated in the United States, Italy and Spain and spanned both the acute and convalescent phases of COVID-19. The prospective study material was composed of cDNA or gDNA derived from T cells, B-cell-depleted T cells, or PBMCs. Deeply sampled blood TCRbeta repertoires from subjects exposed to, actively infected with, or recovered from COVID-19 were included in the dataset. The repertoires were made available in a free public database intended to serve as a resource for research on the immune response to SARS-CoV-2. Samples were obtained from the ongoing ImmuneRACE study (first 160 participants) and from about 1,300 subjects provided by 6 global collaborators. A de-identified subject ID, COVID-19 status, age in years and sex were almost always included in the sample metadata. Where available, HLA class I and class II types were obtained from metadata supplied by the sample provider rather than from assay-based typing. What the study reported, not specific to this receptor: How much clinical and demographic metadata was included differed by source and by participant, and the metadata was provided uncurated.

Whole blood was collected in K2EDTA tubes by collaborating institutions according to the institutions' own protocols. Collaborator samples were shipped for TCRbeta analysis as frozen whole blood, isolated PBMCs, or DNA extracted from either sample type. This clone was observed a single time. Its antigen target is currently unknown. Base qualities are not at hand, and no much larger clone is one base apart. The immunoSEQ Assay, a bias-controlled multiplex PCR, was used to amplify TCRbeta CDR3 regions from genomic DNA. The paper's processing steps were these. Nucleated cell counts per sample were estimated from amplification of reference gene primers within the assay. To quantify the absolute abundance of each unique TCRbeta CDR3 rearrangement, sequence reads were collapsed and filtered. Productive Simpson clonality was computed per sample as the square root of Simpson's diversity index over productive rearrangements. TCRdb provides this immuneACCESS table in a form limited to in-frame rearrangements. Some clones are lacking; in checked studies, under half of them reflect an unresolved V gene, and why the rest are absent is not known. The DNA was the basis for D and trimming; V, J and clone size are from that table. The sample table records approximately 120,000 clones; roughly 76% of these occur just once. The ten largest make up roughly a tenth of the sample.

Sequenced input: peripheral blood. This TCR came from a human donor in a cohort sampled during active COVID-19.

Here is the DNA: TGTGCCAGCTCACGAGATCCGACAGGCACTAATGAAAAACTGTTTTTT. It encodes CASSRDPTGTNEKLFF. This chain is built from TRBV18 and TRBJ1-4; tentative D gene TRBD1, with 6 bases matching. Deletion took 4 bases off V and 2 bases off J, with a span of 14 bases between the germline ends. The CDR1 and CDR2 encoded by the germline V gene are KGHSH and LQKENI. From the cysteine up to the phenylalanine, the CDR3 has a length of 16 residues. Only CDR3 DNA is held: 48 bases, read in frame from base 1.